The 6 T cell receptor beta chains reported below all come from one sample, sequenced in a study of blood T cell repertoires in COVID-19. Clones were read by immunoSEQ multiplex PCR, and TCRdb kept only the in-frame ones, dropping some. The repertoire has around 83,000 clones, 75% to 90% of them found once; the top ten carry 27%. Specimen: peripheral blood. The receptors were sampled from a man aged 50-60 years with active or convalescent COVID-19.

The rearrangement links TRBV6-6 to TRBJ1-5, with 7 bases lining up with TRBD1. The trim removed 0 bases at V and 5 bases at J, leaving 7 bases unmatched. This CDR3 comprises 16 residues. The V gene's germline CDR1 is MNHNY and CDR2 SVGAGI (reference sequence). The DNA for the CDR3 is TGTGCCAGCAGTTACTCGAGACAGGGAGGCGATCAGCCCCAGCATTTT. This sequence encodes CASSYSRQGGDQPQHF.

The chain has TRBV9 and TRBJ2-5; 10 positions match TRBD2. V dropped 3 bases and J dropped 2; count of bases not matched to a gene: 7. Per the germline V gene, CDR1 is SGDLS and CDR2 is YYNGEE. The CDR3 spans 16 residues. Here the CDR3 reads CASSAQRGGLQETQYF. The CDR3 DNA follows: TGTGCCAGCAGCGCTCAGCGGGGGGGCCTTCAAGAGACCCAGTACTTC.

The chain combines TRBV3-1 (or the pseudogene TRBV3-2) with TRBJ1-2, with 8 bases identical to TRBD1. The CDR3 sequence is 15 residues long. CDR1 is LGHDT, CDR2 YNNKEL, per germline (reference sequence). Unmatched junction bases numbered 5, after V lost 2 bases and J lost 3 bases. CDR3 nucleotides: TGTGCCAGCAGCCAAATATCAGGGGGCGACTATGGCTACACCTTC. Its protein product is CASSQISGGDYGYTF.

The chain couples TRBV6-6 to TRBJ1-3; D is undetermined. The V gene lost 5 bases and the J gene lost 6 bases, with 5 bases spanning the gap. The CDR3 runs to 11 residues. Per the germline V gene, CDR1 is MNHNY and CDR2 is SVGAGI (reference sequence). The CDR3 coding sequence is TGTGCCAGCAGTCTAAAAAACACCATATATTTT. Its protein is CASSLKNTIYF.

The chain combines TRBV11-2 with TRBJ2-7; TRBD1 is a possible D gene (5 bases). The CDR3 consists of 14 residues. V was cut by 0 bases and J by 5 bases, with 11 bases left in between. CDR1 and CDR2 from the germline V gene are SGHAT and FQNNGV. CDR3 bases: TGTGCCAGCAGCTTAGACAGGGTCAGCAACGAGCAGTACTTC. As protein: CASSLDRVSNEQYF.

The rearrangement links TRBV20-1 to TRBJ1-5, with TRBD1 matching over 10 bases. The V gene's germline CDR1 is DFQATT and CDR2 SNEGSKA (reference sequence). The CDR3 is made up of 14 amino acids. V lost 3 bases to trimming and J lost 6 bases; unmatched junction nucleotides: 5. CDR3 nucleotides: TGCAGTGCTAGTTCGGGACAGGGGATTCAGCCCCAGCATTTT. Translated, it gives CSASSGQGIQPQHF.